This entry is about one TCR beta chain. It lacks a known antigen. Base qualities were left out, and no much larger clone turns up one base away. The CDR3 contains 15 residues, cysteine and phenylalanine counted. Only CDR3 DNA remains: 45 bases, in frame from the first base. V loses 0 bases, J loses 4 bases, and the germline ends lie 12 bases apart. For CDR1 and CDR2, the germline V gene lists SGHDN and FVKESK. The library was generated by UMI-ligation and nested PCR. The beta constant-region primer consisted of an equimolar mixture of two oligonucleotides that together covered TRBC1 and TRBC2. T4 RNA ligase 1 ligated a single-stranded oligonucleotide carrying the SP2 primer and a 12-nucleotide UMI to the cDNA 3' end. The ligated cDNA went through four rounds of PCR with nested alpha and beta constant-region primers together with the SP2 primer. The ligation reaction was kept at 16 degrees C for about 19-25 hours. PCR2 was usually performed as a SYBR Green qPCR and halted at a preset threshold so that over-amplification would not occur. Every purification after the first one was done using Agencourt AMPure XP magnetic beads. Libraries were quantified by Qubit and checked on a TapeStation, with a main peak expected near 650 bp. The pooled libraries were sequenced on an Illumina MiSeq using v2 2x251 paired-end kits, which usually yielded roughly 0.85-2.3 million reads per sample. Each sample library was pooled at 4 to 5 nM, and about 5-7% PhiX was included to improve cluster recognition. Per the authors' processing: Decombinator assigned V and J genes to Demultiplexor-processed FASTQ reads by tag matching, allowing a single base-pair mismatch. By using UMIs, Collapsinator corrected both sequencing errors and the frequency errors caused by PCR heterogeneity. TCRs were translated and CDR3s were extracted from the conserved cysteine to the FGXG phenylalanine by CDR3Translator, with non-productive sequences being flagged. Gini, Shannon entropy and inverse Simpson indices were computed after subsampling the repertoires to the same number of UMI-defined TCRs. Within the linear range, a power law was fitted to clonotype abundance distributions using maximum likelihood. Similar UMI counts, unique TCR numbers and clonal distributions were obtained with the pipeline and with MIGEC on one naive CD8 sample. The repertoires were searched for roughly 7,000 CMV-associated CDR3 sequences that had been compiled from VDJdb and a published dataset. In-frame beta chains were kept once TCRdb had trimmed the public reads at Q25 with fastp and called clones with MiXCR. Each CDR3 protein appears once, grouped with its most common genes and DNA. TCRdb, rather than the study authors, made the V and J calls. The table for this sample lists approximately 27,000 distinct CDR3 sequences; about 10% of them were counted only once. Under 20% of the sample rests with the top ten.

The data belong to a study of naive and memory T cell subsets listed by TCRdb under 2017. Notes on the research overall: The study applied an open-source, UMI-based TCR alpha and beta sequencing pipeline to sorted naive and memory peripheral blood T cell subsets. Complete agreement was observed between the functional CMV T cell responses and the IgG serology results. RNA was DNase-treated and reverse transcribed with TCR constant-region primers, mostly using SuperScript III. Broad study findings and their caveats: In both CD4 and CD8 cells, going from naive through CM, EM and EMRA, the Gini index went up while Shannon and inverse Simpson diversity went down. The repertoire findings for the naive and memory subsets could not be validated, as no ground truth was available. RNA-based TCR counts may be affected by expression changes linked to T cell activation and differentiation. Following error correction, more than 95% of naive TCR sequences occurred only once, which made naive abundance distributions much steeper than those of memory subsets. Clonotypes were defined as single alpha or beta chain sequences, not paired alpha/beta receptors. The abundance of TCRs followed a power law with an exponent that differed between naive and memory subsets yet stayed consistent across the three individuals.

From the second PCR step onward, the TCR alpha chain libraries and the TCR beta chain libraries were amplified separately. The CMV status of each donor was determined by measuring IFNgamma production from CD4+ T cells after fresh PBMCs had been stimulated overnight with CMV viral lysate. CD4 T cells were positively selected with Miltenyi beads, followed by positive selection of CD8 T cells from the CD4-negative fraction. Cells stained for CD3, CD4, CD8, CD45RA, CD27 and a live/dead dye were sorted on a BD Aria II into four subsets by CD45RA and CD27. Effector memory cells were sorted as CD45RA-CD27-, and EMRA cells as CD45RA+CD27-. Three healthy volunteers provided blood, and the blood of each volunteer was split into CD4 and CD8 T cells and then into four differentiation subsets. Around 110 ml of peripheral blood was collected from each donor, and PBMC were isolated by Ficoll-Paque PLUS density-gradient centrifugation. After sorting, cells were lysed in RLT buffer, RNA was extracted using a Qiagen RNeasy kit, and the extracted RNA was stored at -80 degrees C.

The chain is made from TRBV14 and TRBJ1-1; a tentative D match to TRBD1 spans 5 bases. Sequencing was carried out using effector memory CD4+ T cells from blood. Read against the paper, the sample's cell subset or site label means: effector memory, CD45RA- CD27-. This TCR came from a human donor in good health. The bases are TGTGCCAGCAGCCAAGATGTTTCGGGGGGCACTGAAGCTTTCTTT. Translation gives CASSQDVSGGTEAFF.